The 8 T cell receptor beta chains below all came from one sample that was sequenced in a study of blood T cells in healthy people across ages. PCR was performed a second time for 7 to 11 cycles using a sample-barcoded 5' primer and a J-beta primer mix. TCRdb re-derived calls from the 5' RACE reads in MiXCR, one entry per CDR3 protein. The data contain more than 1,400,000 distinct CDR3 sequences, roughly 40% of them singletons. The sample comprised blood. Receptor source: a woman aged 18-35 years in good health.

The chain couples TRBV5-1 to TRBJ1-4; the D is unclear. Germline loops: CDR1 SGHRS, CDR2 YFSETQ. V dropped 4 bases and J dropped 8 bases, with 15 bases sitting between them. The length of the CDR3 is 14 residues. This chain's CDR3 is CASSPVLGGEKLFF. The CDR3 bases are TGCGCCAGCAGCCCCGTTTTGGGAGGAGAAAAACTGTTTTTT.

J is TRBJ1-1 and V is TRBV27; D remains ambiguous. CDR1 MNHEY and CDR2 SMNVEV come from the germline V gene (reference sequence). The CDR3 is 15 residues long. V was clipped by 1 base and J by 1 base, with 10 bases between them. The CDR3 bases are TGTGCCAGCAGTTTATTGGGTATCTCGAACACTGAAGCTTTCTTT. As protein: CASSLLGISNTEAFF.

This clonotype occurred a few times. J is TRBJ2-4 and V is TRBV13, with TRBD2 matching over 9 bases. In germline, CDR1 is PRHDT, CDR2 FYEKMQ (reference sequence). V lost 4 bases, J lost 4 bases, and 8 bases stayed unmatched. The CDR3 is made up of 16 amino acids. CDR3 coding DNA: TGTGCCAGCAGCTCGGAGGGACTAGCTGCAAAAAACATTCAGTACTTC. It is translated as CASSSEGLAAKNIQYF.

J is TRBJ2-5 and V is TRBV20-1; 16 nucleotides agree with TRBD2. This CDR3 has 15 residues. Per germline, CDR1 DFQATT and CDR2 SNEGSKA (reference sequence). V gave up 6 bases and J gave up 5 bases; unmatched junction bases: 6. For the CDR3, the DNA is TGCAGTGCAACGGGACTAGCGGGAGGGCCTGAGACCCAGTACTTC. Amino acid sequence: CSATGLAGGPETQYF.

The table lists this clonotype with a count of one. The CDR3 region has the DNA TGTGCCAGCAGTCGACAGGGGTTTAACTATGGCTACACCTTC. This codes for CASSRQGFNYGYTF. J is TRBJ1-2 and V is TRBV27, with 8 bases fitting TRBD1. CDR1 and CDR2 (germline): MNHEY, SMNVEV (reference sequence). The J segment lost 1 base and the V segment lost 5 bases, leaving 3 bases of the junction unmatched. The CDR3 consists of 14 residues.

The chain uses TRBV11-2 and TRBJ2-1, with unresolved D. The J call may be incorrect, as the DNA end agrees better with TRBJ2-7. This CDR3 has 16 residues. Germline V lookup: CDR1 SGHAT, CDR2 FQNNGV. The CDR3, as DNA: TGTGCCAGCAGCTTAGCGCCACGTGGAACCTACAATGAGCAGTACTTC. Translating gives CASSLAPRGTYNEQYF.

The chain carries TRBV5-1 and TRBJ1-2, with 9 bases that match TRBD1. CDR3 size: 15 residues. V lost 5 bases and J lost 1; bases outside the gene matches: 6. Germline values: CDR1 SGHRS, CDR2 YFSETQ. CDR3 DNA: TGCGCCAGCAGGCTTGCGGGACAGGGTAACTATGGCTACACCTTC. Its translation is CASRLAGQGNYGYTF. Drawing the rest from reference TRBV5-1 and TRBJ1-2, the complete variable domain is KAGVTQTPRYLIKTRGQQVTLSCSPISGHRSVSWYQQTPGQGLQFLFEYFSETQRNKGNFPGRFSGRQFSNSRSEMNVSTLELGDSALYLCASRLAGQGNYGYTFGSGTRLTVV.

CDR3 loop: CASSVAGQGHYYEQYF. Here the CDR3 DNA reads TGTGCCAGCAGCGTGGCGGGACAGGGTCATTACTACGAGCAGTACTTC. This rearrangement joins TRBV28 to TRBJ2-7, with 9 nucleotides matching TRBD1. Losses at the gene ends were 6 bases for V and 3 bases for J; bases not matched to a gene: 12. The CDR3 has 16 residues. Germline CDR1 and CDR2: MDHEN and SYDVKM.